Sequencing of this T cell receptor beta chain was carried out in a study of response to subunit inactivated influenza vaccine listed by TCRdb under 2018. Study-wide context: The study used deep quantitative T cell receptor repertoire profiling to track responses to a trivalent subunit inactivated influenza vaccine. Broader findings and caveats from the paper: According to the authors, only a limited number of new T cells may be recruited by each seasonal influenza vaccination.

Libraries were prepared through RT-PCR. For sequencing, an Illumina HiSeq 2500 was employed. The raw public data were reprocessed by TCRdb itself: fastp quality trimming at Q25, MiXCR clonotype calling, in-frame beta chains only. Every entry covers one CDR3 protein and lists the most common genes and DNA from its rows. The sample table records approximately 200,000 distinct CDR3 sequences; about an eighth of these occur just once. The ten largest clones take up approximately 25% of the sample. There are 13 amino acids in the CDR3, from cysteine to phenylalanine inclusive. Here the CDR3 DNA is all that survives: 39 bases in frame from base 1. In the germline V gene, CDR1 corresponds to SGHRS and CDR2 to YFSETQ. The trim is 1 base for V and 5 bases for J, with a gap of 7 bases between the germline ends. This clonotype was detected many times. Its antigen remains unidentified. Base qualities are not at hand, and no much larger clone is one base apart.

The sequence was obtained from a man aged 50 to 59 who received an inactivated influenza vaccine. Donor details come from another sample of the same person, matched by shared clones. The sequence joins TRBV5-1 to TRBJ1-5, with TRBD1 perhaps the D gene, on 5 matching bases. The sample here was CD8+ T cells sorted from PBMCs, taken about 5 days after vaccination. The encoded CDR3 is CASSLWGDQPQHF. In nucleotides, the sequence is TGCGCCAGCAGCTTGTGGGGGGATCAGCCCCAGCATTTT.